This T cell receptor (beta chain) was identified during a study of T cell responses to AZD1222 COVID-19 vaccine. Study in general: Whether given at about 4 or about 12 weeks, second doses were pooled.

Libraries were prepared by immunoSEQ multiplex PCR; TCRdb keeps only in-frame clonotypes and omits some of them. The table records 150,000 to 190,000 clones, 90% of them present only once. This CDR3 has 18 amino acids. Looked up from germline, CDR1 is LNHDA and CDR2 is SQIVND (reference sequence). The J segment lost 3 bases and the V segment lost 4 bases, leaving 18 bases of the junction unmatched. The sample consisted of peripheral blood, taken on day 0 of AZD1222 vaccination. This clonotype was obtained from an adult in good health. The chain is built from TRBV19 and TRBJ2-7, with 7 positions matching TRBD2. The DNA of the CDR3 is TGTGCCAGTAGTAGGGGACTACGAAAAGTCGGGGCAGACTACGAGCAGTACTTC. It yields the protein CASSRGLRKVGADYEQYF.